Listed below are T cell receptor beta chains from one sample, sequenced in a study of shared T cell receptors in the human thymus. The protocol was immunoSEQ multiplex PCR, while the TCRdb copy is restricted to in-frame clones and leaves out a portion. The profile covers some 640,000 clones, with about 87% appearing a single time and 0.0094% taken by the ten largest. The same sample was also studied in work on human thymus T cells.

The sample taken for sequencing was thymocytes. All receptors derive from a boy younger than two with a congenital heart defect. The CDR3 runs from the conserved cysteine through the conserved F or W. A D gene is named only where the DNA matches it firmly. The size of a clone is reported for some rows only, either as once, few or many, or as a class for expanded clones.

D	V	J	size	CDR3	DNA
NA	TRBV10-1	TRBJ2-1	NA	CASSDIYNEQFF	TGCGCCAGCTCTGACATCTACAATGAGCAGTTCTTC
TRBD1	TRBV2	TRBJ2-7	NA	CASSARDRRTYEQYF	TGTGCCAGCAGTGCCCGGGACAGGCGAACCTACGAGCAGTACTTC
TRBD1	TRBV7-6	TRBJ1-5	NA	CASSPHPFRDRGQPQHF	TGTGCCAGCAGCCCACACCCCTTCCGGGACAGGGGTCAGCCCCAGCATTTT
NA	TRBV4-3	TRBJ1-2	NA	CASSQEPGTYGYTF	TGCGCCAGCAGCCAAGAACCAGGTACTTATGGCTACACCTTC
TRBD1	TRBV7-4	TRBJ1-1	NA	CASSPRQGEEAFF	TGTGCCAGCAGCCCCAGACAGGGTGAGGAAGCTTTCTTT
NA	TRBV25-1	TRBJ2-3	once	CASSESRTFTDTQYF	TGTGCCAGCAGTGAATCCCGGACATTCACAGATACGCAGTATTTT
NA	TRBV2	TRBJ2-1	NA	CASRGDASSYNEQFF	TGTGCCAGCAGGGGAGACGCCAGCTCCTACAATGAGCAGTTCTTC
NA	TRBV4-1	TRBJ1-1	NA	CASSQEQGRGPHNTEAFF	TGCGCCAGCAGCCAAGAACAGGGCAGGGGTCCCCACAACACTGAAGCTTTCTTT
TRBD1	TRBV6-4	TRBJ2-5	NA	CASSEDRGPLETQYF	TGTGCCAGCAGTGAGGACAGGGGGCCGTTAGAGACCCAGTACTTC
NA	TRBV5-6	TRBJ1-2	NA	CASSSRRADFNYGYTF	TGTGCCAGCAGCTCACGGAGGGCAGATTTTAACTATGGCTACACCTTC
TRBD1	TRBV6-5	TRBJ2-1	NA	CATFVGGPYNEQFF	TGTGCAACCTTTGTAGGGGGCCCGTACAATGAGCAGTTCTTC
TRBD1	TRBV18	TRBJ1-1	NA	CASSQADRGRDTEAFF	TGTGCCAGCTCACAGGCCGACAGGGGAAGGGACACTGAAGCTTTCTTT
TRBD1	TRBV7-8	TRBJ1-5	NA	CASSPGGRNQPQHF	TGTGCCAGCAGCCCAGGGGGCCGCAATCAGCCCCAGCATTTT
TRBD2	TRBV28	TRBJ2-7	NA	CASSLRLLELAGGYEQYF	TGTGCCAGCAGTTTAAGGCTATTGGAGCTAGCGGGAGGGTACGAGCAGTACTTC
NA	TRBV28	TRBJ1-4	NA	CASSPYSDQGPSNEKLFF	TGTGCCAGCAGTCCATATTCAGATCAGGGGCCTTCGAATGAAAAACTGTTTTTT
NA	TRBV27	TRBJ2-7	NA	CASSKTWGAPHVLF	TGTGCCAGCAGCAAAACCTGGGGAGCCCCGCACGTATTATTC
TRBD2	TRBV28	TRBJ2-3	NA	CASSFSSGDTDTQYF	TGTGCCAGCAGTTTTTCTAGCGGGGACACAGATACGCAGTATTTT
NA	TRBV7-8	TRBJ1-5	NA	CASSLLGASQPQHF	TGTGCCAGCAGCTTACTGGGGGCGAGTCAGCCCCAGCATTTT
NA	TRBV6-4	TRBJ1-5	NA	CASRATAYSNQPQHF	TGTGCCAGCAGGGCGACAGCTTATAGCAATCAGCCCCAGCATTTT
TRBD2	TRBV9	TRBJ2-3	NA	CASSSGSGSTDTQYF	TGTGCCAGCAGCTCGGGTAGCGGGAGCACAGATACGCAGTATTTT
TRBD1	TRBV5-1	TRBJ2-7	NA	CASSLEGTGETYEQYF	TGCGCCAGCAGCTTGGAAGGGACAGGGGAAACCTACGAGCAGTACTTC
TRBD1	TRBV27	TRBJ2-2	NA	CASTPGPPGQGNVGELFF	TGTGCCAGCACCCCAGGCCCGCCGGGACAGGGTAATGTCGGGGAGCTGTTTTTT
NA	TRBV6-5	TRBJ2-1	NA	CASSYSTGLSYNEQFF	TGTGCCAGCAGTTACTCAACAGGGTTGTCCTACAATGAGCAGTTCTTC